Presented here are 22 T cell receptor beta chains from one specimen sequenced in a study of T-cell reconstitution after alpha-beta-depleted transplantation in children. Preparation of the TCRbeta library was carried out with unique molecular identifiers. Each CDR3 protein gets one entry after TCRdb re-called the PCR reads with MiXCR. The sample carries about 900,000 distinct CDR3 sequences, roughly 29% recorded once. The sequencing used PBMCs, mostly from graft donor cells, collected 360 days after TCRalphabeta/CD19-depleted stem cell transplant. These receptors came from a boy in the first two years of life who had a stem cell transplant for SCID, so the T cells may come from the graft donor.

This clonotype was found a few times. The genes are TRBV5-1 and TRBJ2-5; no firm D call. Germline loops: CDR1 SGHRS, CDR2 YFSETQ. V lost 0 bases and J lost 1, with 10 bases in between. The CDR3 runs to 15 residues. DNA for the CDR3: TGCGCCAGCAGCTTGGGACGGGCGTTCCAAGAGACCCAGTACTTC. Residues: CASSLGRAFQETQYF. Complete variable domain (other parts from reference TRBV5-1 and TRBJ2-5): KAGVTQTPRYLIKTRGQQVTLSCSPISGHRSVSWYQQTPGQGLQFLFEYFSETQRNKGNFPGRFSGRQFSNSRSEMNVSTLELGDSALYLCASSLGRAFQETQYFGPGTRLLVL.

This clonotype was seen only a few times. Here the CDR3 reads CASSYRVGNYGYTF. CDR3 DNA: TGTGCCAGCAGTTACCGGGTCGGTAACTATGGCTACACCTTC. The chain carries TRBV6-5 and TRBJ1-2, with no clear D. Germline lookup yields CDR1 MNHEY and CDR2 SVGAGI. The CDR3 runs to 14 residues. The V end lost 2 bases, the J end lost 1 base, and 8 bases lay between the germline ends.

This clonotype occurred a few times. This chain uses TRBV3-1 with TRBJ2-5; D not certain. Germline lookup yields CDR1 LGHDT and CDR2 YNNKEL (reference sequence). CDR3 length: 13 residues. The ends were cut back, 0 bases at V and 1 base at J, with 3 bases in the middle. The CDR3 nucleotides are TGTGCCAGCAGCCAAGATGTCCAAGAGACCCAGTACTTC. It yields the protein CASSQDVQETQYF.

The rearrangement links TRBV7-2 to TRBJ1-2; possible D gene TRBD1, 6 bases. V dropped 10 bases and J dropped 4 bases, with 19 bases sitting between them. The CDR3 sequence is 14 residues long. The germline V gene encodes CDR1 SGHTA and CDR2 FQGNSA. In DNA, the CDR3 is TGTGCCACCAAGGAAACCGGGACAACCTATGGCTACACCTTC. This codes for CATKETGTTYGYTF.

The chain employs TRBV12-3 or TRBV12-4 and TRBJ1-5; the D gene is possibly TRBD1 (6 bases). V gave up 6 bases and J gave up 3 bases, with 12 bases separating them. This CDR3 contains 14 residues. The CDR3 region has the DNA TGTGCCAGCAGCATCGGACAGCACAATCAGCCCCAGCATTTT. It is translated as CASSIGQHNQPQHF.

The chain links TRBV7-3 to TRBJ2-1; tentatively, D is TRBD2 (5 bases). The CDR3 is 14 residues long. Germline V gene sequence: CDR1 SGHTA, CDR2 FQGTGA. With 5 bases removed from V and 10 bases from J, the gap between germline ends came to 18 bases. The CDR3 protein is CASSPSPDTREQFF. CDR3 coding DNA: TGTGCCAGCAGCCCAAGCCCCGACACTAGAGAGCAGTTCTTC. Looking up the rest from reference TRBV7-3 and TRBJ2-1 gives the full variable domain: GAGVSQTPSNKVTEKGKYVELRCDPISGHTALYWYRQSLGQGPEFLIYFQGTGAADDSGLPNDRFFAVRPEGSVSTLKIQRTERGDSAVYLCASSPSPDTREQFFGPGTRLTVL.

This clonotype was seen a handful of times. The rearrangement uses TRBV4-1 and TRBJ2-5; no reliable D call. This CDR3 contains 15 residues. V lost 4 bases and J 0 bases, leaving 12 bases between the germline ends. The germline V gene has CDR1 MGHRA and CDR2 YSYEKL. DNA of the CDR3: TGCGCCAGCAGCCGAGGCCCAACGTACCAAGAGACCCAGTACTTC. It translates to CASSRGPTYQETQYF.

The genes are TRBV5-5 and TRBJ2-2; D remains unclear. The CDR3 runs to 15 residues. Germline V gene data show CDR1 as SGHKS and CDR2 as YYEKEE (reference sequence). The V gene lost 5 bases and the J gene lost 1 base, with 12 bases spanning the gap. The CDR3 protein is CASRVGSLNTGELFF. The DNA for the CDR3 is TGTGCCAGCAGGGTGGGCAGTTTGAACACCGGGGAGCTGTTTTTT.

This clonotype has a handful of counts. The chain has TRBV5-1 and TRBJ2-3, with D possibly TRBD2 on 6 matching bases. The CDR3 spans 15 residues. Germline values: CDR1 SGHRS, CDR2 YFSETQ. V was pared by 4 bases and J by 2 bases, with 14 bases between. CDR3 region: CASSPAGFHTDTQYF. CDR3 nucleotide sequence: TGCGCCAGCAGCCCGGCGGGATTTCACACAGATACGCAGTATTTT.

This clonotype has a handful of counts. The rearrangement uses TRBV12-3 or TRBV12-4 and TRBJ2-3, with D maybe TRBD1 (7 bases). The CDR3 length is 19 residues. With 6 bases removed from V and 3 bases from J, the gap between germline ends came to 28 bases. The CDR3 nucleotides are TGTGCCAGCAGCCCTCCTCAGGGGGGTAGCCCCTTCGGTACAGATACGCAGTATTTT. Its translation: CASSPPQGGSPFGTDTQYF.

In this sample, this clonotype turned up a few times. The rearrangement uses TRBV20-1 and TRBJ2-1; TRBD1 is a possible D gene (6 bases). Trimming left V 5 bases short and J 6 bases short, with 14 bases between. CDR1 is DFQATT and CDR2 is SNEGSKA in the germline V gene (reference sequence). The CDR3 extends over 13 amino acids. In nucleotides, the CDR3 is TGCAGTGCTTTAGGGCAGGGGATCAATGAGCAGTTCTTC. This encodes CSALGQGINEQFF.

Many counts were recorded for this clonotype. In nucleotides, the CDR3 is TGTGCCAGCAGCGTAGGGGGGGAAGAGACCCAGTACTTC. Protein product: CASSVGGEETQYF. J is TRBJ2-5 and V is TRBV9; possible D gene TRBD2, 6 bases. Trimming shortened V by 0 bases and J by 3 bases, and 6 bases separated the two germline ends. The CDR3 length is 13 residues. Per germline, CDR1 SGDLS and CDR2 YYNGEE.

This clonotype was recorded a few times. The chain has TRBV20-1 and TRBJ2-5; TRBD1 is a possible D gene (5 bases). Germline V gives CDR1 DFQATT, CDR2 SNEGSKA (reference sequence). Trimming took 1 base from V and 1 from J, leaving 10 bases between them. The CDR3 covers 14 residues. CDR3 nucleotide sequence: TGCAGTGCTAGAGTTCAGGGAAGCCAAGAGACCCAGTACTTC. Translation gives CSARVQGSQETQYF.

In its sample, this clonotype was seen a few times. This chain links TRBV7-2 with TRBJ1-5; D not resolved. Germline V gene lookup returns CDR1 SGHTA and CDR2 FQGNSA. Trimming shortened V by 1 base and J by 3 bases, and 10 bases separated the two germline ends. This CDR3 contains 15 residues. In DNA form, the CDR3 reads TGTGCCAGCAGCTTAGAAGGCGCGGTCAATCAGCCCCAGCATTTT. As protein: CASSLEGAVNQPQHF.

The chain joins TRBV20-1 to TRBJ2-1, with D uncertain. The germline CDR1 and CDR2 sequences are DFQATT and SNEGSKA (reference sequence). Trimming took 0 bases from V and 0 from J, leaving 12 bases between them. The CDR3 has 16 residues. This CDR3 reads CSARDRRRSSYNEQFF. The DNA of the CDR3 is TGCAGTGCTAGAGATCGACGGCGGAGCTCCTACAATGAGCAGTTCTTC.

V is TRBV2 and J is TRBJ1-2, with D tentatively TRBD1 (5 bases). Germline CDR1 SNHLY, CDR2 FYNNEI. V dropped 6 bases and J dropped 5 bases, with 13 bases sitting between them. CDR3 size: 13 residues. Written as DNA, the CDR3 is TGTGCCAGCAGGGGGGACGGAAGTTATGGCTACACCTTC. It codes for CASRGDGSYGYTF.

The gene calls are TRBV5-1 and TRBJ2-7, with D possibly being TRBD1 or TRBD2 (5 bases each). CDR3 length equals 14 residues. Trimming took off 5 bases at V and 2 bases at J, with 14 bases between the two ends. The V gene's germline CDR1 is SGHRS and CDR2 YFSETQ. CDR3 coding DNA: TGCGCCAGCAGAACCGGGACCTCCGCCTACGAGCAGTACTTC. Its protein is CASRTGTSAYEQYF.

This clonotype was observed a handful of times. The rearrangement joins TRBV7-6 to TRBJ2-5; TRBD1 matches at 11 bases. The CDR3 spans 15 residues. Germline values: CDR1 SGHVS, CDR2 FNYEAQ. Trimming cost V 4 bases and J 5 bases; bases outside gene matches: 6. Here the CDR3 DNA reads TGTGCCAGCAGCTCCGGGACAGGGGGGAGTGAGACCCAGTACTTC. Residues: CASSSGTGGSETQYF.

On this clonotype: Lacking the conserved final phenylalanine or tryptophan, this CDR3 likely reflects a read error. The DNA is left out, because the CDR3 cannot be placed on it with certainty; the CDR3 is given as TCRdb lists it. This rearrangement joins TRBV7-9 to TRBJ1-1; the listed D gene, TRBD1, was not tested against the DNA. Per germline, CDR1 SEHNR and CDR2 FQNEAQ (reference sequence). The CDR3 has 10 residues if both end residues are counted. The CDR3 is CASLPLGQGG.

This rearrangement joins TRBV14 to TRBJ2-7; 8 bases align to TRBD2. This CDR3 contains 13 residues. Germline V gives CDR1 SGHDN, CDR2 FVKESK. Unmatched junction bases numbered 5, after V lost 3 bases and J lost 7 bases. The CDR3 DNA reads TGTGCCAGCAGCCAGAGCGGGGGCGATGAGCAGTACTTC. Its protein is CASSQSGGDEQYF.

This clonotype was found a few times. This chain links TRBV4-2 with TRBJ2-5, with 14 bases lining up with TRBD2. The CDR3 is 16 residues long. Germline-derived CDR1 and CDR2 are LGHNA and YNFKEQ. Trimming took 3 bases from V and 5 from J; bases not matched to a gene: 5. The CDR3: CASSQTSGGAGETQYF. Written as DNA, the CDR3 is TGTGCCAGCAGCCAGACTAGCGGGGGGGCCGGGGAGACCCAGTACTTC.

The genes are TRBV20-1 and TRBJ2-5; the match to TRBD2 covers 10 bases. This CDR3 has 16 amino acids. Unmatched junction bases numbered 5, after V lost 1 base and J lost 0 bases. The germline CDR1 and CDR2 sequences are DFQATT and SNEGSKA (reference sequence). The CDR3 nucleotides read TGCAGTGCTAGAGGTCGGAGCGGGGGGGACCAAGAGACCCAGTACTTC. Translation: CSARGRSGGDQETQYF.